The 24 T cell receptor beta chains given below trace back to one sample, sequenced in a study of T-cell memory formation after mild COVID-19. A single record per CDR3 protein comes from TCRdb applying MiXCR to the 5' RACE reads. Found here are just under 50,000 distinct CDR3 sequences, about 12% of them singletons; the top ten hold approximately 23%. Sample: PBMCs or a T cell subset sorted from them (not recorded which). The receptors come from a man aged 18 to 35 who had mild COVID-19 (a few samples of this study predate the infection). Cell type and time point are not known.

This clonotype came up many times. The rearrangement joins TRBV25-1 to TRBJ2-7, with TRBD1 matching 8 bases. The CDR3 is 15 residues long. Germline CDR1 and CDR2: MGHDK and SYGVNS. V lost 2 bases and J lost 4; bases outside the gene matches: 7. The CDR3, as DNA: TGTGCCAGCAGTGAAGGTAACAGGGGGGTGTACGAGCAGTACTTC. Translated: CASSEGNRGVYEQYF.

This clonotype appeared a few times. Germline is not matched at one junction end, which may reflect a read error. J is TRBJ2-3 and V is TRBV6-5; D may be TRBD2 (6 bases). This CDR3 spans 16 amino acids. From germline, CDR1 is MNHEY and CDR2 SVGAGI. DNA for the CDR3: TGTGCCAGCAGTCACTCCGGGGGAGGCCCACCAGATACGCAGTATTTT. Its translation: CASSHSGGGPPDTQYF.

CDR3 protein: CAISRQDARDTEAFF. The CDR3 DNA reads as TGTGCCATCAGCCGGCAGGATGCTCGGGACACTGAAGCTTTCTTT. V usage is TRBV10-3 and J usage is TRBJ1-1; D unresolved. Trimming removed 6 bases at V and 3 bases at J, with 17 bases between. This CDR3 region has 15 residues. Germline V gene sequence: CDR1 ENHRY, CDR2 SYGVKD.

A remark on this clonotype: This may stem from a read error, because a much larger clone lies one nucleotide away. J is TRBJ2-3 and V is TRBV5-5, with 7 bases matching TRBD1. The CDR3 contains 14 residues. The germline gives CDR1 SGHKS, CDR2 YYEKEE (reference sequence). V dropped 4 bases and J dropped 3; count of bases not matched to a gene: 5. CDR3 sequence reads: CASSIDRATDTQYF. For the CDR3, the DNA is TGTGCCAGCAGCATCGACAGGGCGACAGATACGCAGTATTTT. The full variable domain, completed using reference TRBV5-5 and TRBJ2-3, is DAGVTQSPTHLIKTRGQQVTLRCSPISGHKSVSWYQQVLGQGPQFIFQYYEKEERGRGNFPDRFSARQFPNYSSELNVNALLLGDSALYLCASSIDRATDTQYFGPGTRLTVL.

The V call is TRBV5-6, the J call TRBJ1-1, with D tentatively TRBD1 (6 bases). The CDR3 contains 16 residues. Germline CDR1 is SGHDT and CDR2 is YYEEEE. The germline V and J ends were trimmed by 0 bases and 4 bases, with 16 bases remaining between them. The CDR3 nucleotides are TGTGCCAGCAGCTTGGGTTTGGGGGCGACGACCACTGAAGCTTTCTTT. Protein: CASSLGLGATTTEAFF.

The chain couples TRBV18 to TRBJ2-3; 8 bases agree with TRBD2. The CDR3 is 15 residues long. J was trimmed by 6 bases and V by 5 bases; bases with no gene match: 10. CDR1 KGHSH and CDR2 LQKENI come from the germline V gene. The CDR3 reads CASSANGGASDTQYF. DNA of the CDR3: TGTGCCAGCTCAGCCAACGGGGGGGCCAGTGATACGCAGTATTTT.

In this sample, this clonotype turned up many times. The chain is built from TRBV7-2 and TRBJ2-7, with 11 bases aligning to TRBD2. Losses at the gene ends were 5 bases for V and 6 bases for J; bases not matched to a gene: 9. Germline CDR1 reads SGHTA; CDR2 reads FQGNSA. The CDR3 covers 15 residues. In DNA form, the CDR3 reads TGTGCCAGCAGCCCGGGACTAGCGGAAGCCCTCGAGCAGTACTTC. Translating it yields CASSPGLAEALEQYF.

This clonotype was counted many times. This rearrangement joins TRBV6-2 or TRBV6-3 to TRBJ2-1; a weak D match, TRBD1 (5 bases). CDR3 length: 13 residues. Germline CDR1 reads MNHEY; CDR2 reads SVGEGT. Trimming shortened V by 2 bases and J by 5 bases, and 7 bases separated the two germline ends. The CDR3 loop reads CASSYGAHNEQFF. The CDR3 DNA follows: TGTGCCAGCAGTTACGGGGCTCACAATGAGCAGTTCTTC.

This clonotype was seen many times. The genes are TRBV5-1 and TRBJ2-5; D is possibly TRBD2 (6 bases). The CDR3 is made up of 15 amino acids. Looked up from germline, CDR1 is SGHRS and CDR2 is YFSETQ. Trimming pared 3 bases from V and 2 bases from J, leaving 14 bases between. The CDR3 coding sequence is TGCGCCAGCAGCTCAGCCGGGAGCGGACAAGAGACCCAGTACTTC. It yields the protein CASSSAGSGQETQYF.

This clonotype was recorded a few times. The rearrangement links TRBV7-2 to TRBJ2-6, with D possibly TRBD2 on 7 matching bases. CDR3 length: 17 residues. Trimming removed 2 bases from V and 0 bases from J, with 11 bases in between. CDR1 SGHTA and CDR2 FQGNSA come from the germline V gene. As DNA, the CDR3 is TGTGCCAGCAGCTTAACGGGGGGCAACTCTGGGGCCAACGTCCTGACTTTC. Translated: CASSLTGGNSGANVLTF.

This clonotype has only a few counts. The chain is built from TRBV7-3 and TRBJ2-3; no firm D call. The germline gives CDR1 SGHTA, CDR2 FQGTGA. The CDR3 spans 12 residues. Trimming left V 5 bases short and J 0 bases short, with 3 bases between. The CDR3 loop reads CASSESTDTQYF. The CDR3 DNA sequence: TGTGCCAGCAGCGAGAGCACAGATACGCAGTATTTT. The full variable domain, with the rest looked up from reference TRBV7-3 and TRBJ2-3, is GAGVSQTPSNKVTEKGKYVELRCDPISGHTALYWYRQSLGQGPEFLIYFQGTGAADDSGLPNDRFFAVRPEGSVSTLKIQRTERGDSAVYLCASSESTDTQYFGPGTRLTVL.

The chain carries TRBV7-8 and TRBJ1-6; D gene ambiguous. V was trimmed by 4 bases and J by 8 bases, leaving 9 bases between them. From germline, CDR1 is SGHVS and CDR2 FQNEAQ. This CDR3 is 13 amino acids long. CDR3 sequence (DNA): TGTGCCAGCAGCTACAACAGCGATTCACCCCTCCACTTT. Translating gives CASSYNSDSPLHF.

This chain joins TRBV27 and TRBJ1-4; D may be TRBD1 (6 bases). Germline CDR1 and CDR2: MNHEY and SMNVEV (reference sequence). The CDR3 is made up of 15 amino acids. V lost 2 bases and J lost 6, with 13 bases in between. CDR3 bases: TGTGCCAGCAGTTTACAACAGGGTCCCTATGAAAAACTGTTTTTT. Protein product: CASSLQQGPYEKLFF.

This clonotype was recorded many times. The chain's CDR3 is CASSLVLAGGPGDTQYF. For the CDR3, the DNA is TGTGCCAGCAGCTTAGTCTTAGCGGGGGGGCCTGGGGATACGCAGTATTTT. The gene calls are TRBV7-2 and TRBJ2-3, with 11 nucleotides matching TRBD2. V trimming: 1 base; J trimming: 6 bases; junction bases outside the gene matches: 9. The CDR3 is made up of 17 amino acids. Germline V gives CDR1 SGHTA, CDR2 FQGNSA. Combining the CDR3 with reference TRBV7-2 and TRBJ2-3 gives the whole variable domain GAGVSQSPSNKVTEKGKDVELRCDPISGHTALYWYRQSLGQGLEFLIYFQGNSAPDKSGLPSDRFSAERTGGSVSTLTIQRTQQEDSAVYLCASSLVLAGGPGDTQYFGPGTRLTVL.

A word on this clonotype: Possible read error: a much larger clone is one base away. The V gene is TRBV7-2, the J gene TRBJ2-5; 9 nucleotides line up with TRBD2. V gave up 6 bases and J gave up 5 bases; unmatched junction bases: 7. Per the germline V gene, CDR1 is SGHTA and CDR2 is FQGNSA. The CDR3 extends over 14 amino acids. The CDR3 nucleotides are TGTGCCAGCAGAACCGGACTAGCGTATGAGACCCAGTACTTC. It codes for CASRTGLAYETQYF.

The chain uses TRBV7-2 and TRBJ2-5; D is possibly TRBD1 (7 bases). This CDR3 contains 15 residues. The ends were cut back, 4 bases at V and 5 bases at J, with 17 bases in the middle. The germline V gene has CDR1 SGHTA and CDR2 FQGNSA. The CDR3 region has the DNA TGTGCCAGCAGCTGGAGGGGGCAAGGGGGTGAGACCCAGTACTTC. Its protein is CASSWRGQGGETQYF.

This clonotype was seen more than once but under ten times. This chain links TRBV20-1 with TRBJ2-5, with 7 bases fitting TRBD2. The CDR3 is made up of 14 amino acids. V shed 1 base and J 2 bases; nucleotides not matched to a gene: 4. CDR1 is DFQATT and CDR2 is SNEGSKA in the germline V gene (reference sequence). The CDR3 nucleotides are TGCAGTGCTAGAGGCGGGGGAACTCAAGAGACCCAGTACTTC. The encoded protein is CSARGGGTQETQYF.

The chain combines TRBV7-9 with TRBJ2-5; tentative D call: TRBD2 (6 bases). The CDR3 covers 13 residues. The germline V gene encodes CDR1 SEHNR and CDR2 FQNEAQ (reference sequence). Trimming took 5 bases from V and 4 from J, leaving 11 bases between them. This chain's CDR3 is CASSLMGGETQYF. In DNA form, the CDR3 reads TGTGCCAGCAGCCTCATGGGGGGAGAGACCCAGTACTTC.

This clonotype was picked up a small number of times. V and J are TRBV10-2 and TRBJ2-4; 11 bases align to TRBD2. The CDR3 is 15 amino acids. CDR1 and CDR2 from the germline V gene are WSHSY and SAAADI. The junction had 8 bases not matched to a gene; V was cut back by 10 bases and J by 3 bases. CDR3 residues: CAISTSGVDKNIQYF. The CDR3, as DNA: TGCGCCATCTCGACTAGCGGGGTTGACAAAAACATTCAGTACTTC.

This clonotype showed up just a few times. The chain carries TRBV6-2 or TRBV6-3 and TRBJ2-1; no reliable D call. Germline assignment: CDR1 MNHEY and CDR2 SVGEGT. V was pared by 3 bases and J by 0 bases, with 6 bases between. There are 14 residues in the CDR3. Here the CDR3 reads CASSYTISYNEQFF. The DNA of the CDR3 is TGTGCCAGCAGTTATACTATCTCCTACAATGAGCAGTTCTTC.

The chain recombines TRBV29-1 with TRBJ1-1; a weak D match, TRBD1 (5 bases). V was pared by 6 bases and J by 1 base, with 12 bases between. The CDR3 extends over 13 amino acids. Germline-derived CDR1 and CDR2 are SQVTM and ANQGSEA. The CDR3 here is CSVRGTENTEAFF. DNA of the CDR3: TGCAGCGTCCGCGGGACGGAGAACACTGAAGCTTTCTTT.

This clonotype has a handful of counts. This chain connects TRBV7-6 to TRBJ1-1, with unresolved D. The V end was cut by 0 bases, the J end by 8 bases, with 10 bases between. CDR3 length equals 13 residues. Per the germline V gene, CDR1 is SGHVS and CDR2 is FNYEAQ. CDR3 protein: CASSLALTGEAFF. The CDR3 region has the DNA TGTGCCAGCAGCTTAGCGTTGACGGGGGAAGCTTTCTTT.

This clonotype was detected only a few times. The chain links TRBV20-1 to TRBJ1-3, with a tentative D call TRBD1 (5 bases). The V end was cut by 3 bases, the J end by 0 bases, with 12 bases between. Germline assignment: CDR1 DFQATT and CDR2 SNEGSKA (reference sequence). The length of the CDR3 is 15 residues. The chain's CDR3 is CSASPPGGSGNTIYF. As DNA, the CDR3 is TGCAGTGCTAGCCCCCCGGGGGGCTCTGGAAACACCATATATTTT.

This clonotype was seen only a few times. CDR3: CASSQDWDSLLREQFF. CDR3 coding DNA: TGTGCCAGCAGCCAAGATTGGGACTCCCTTTTGCGTGAGCAGTTCTTC. This rearrangement joins TRBV4-2 to TRBJ2-1; tentative D call: TRBD2 (6 bases). The V and J ends lost 0 bases and 9 bases respectively, with 18 bases between them. CDR1 is LGHNA and CDR2 is YNFKEQ in the germline V gene. This CDR3 comprises 16 residues.